Sequencing of this TCR beta chain was carried out in a study of neurological immune-mediated disorders. Study-wide results and caveats: Expanded clones shared no CDR3 amino acid sequences across subjects, suggesting private repertoires in all groups. Among 34 multiple sclerosis patients, 18 had repertoires that phylogenetic grouping placed in one related-CDR3 cluster, a possible signature.

Where libraries were unsorted, they were derived from 2 million PBMCs stored at -80 degrees C. Synthesis of cDNA used 5'RACE (with 10-nucleotide random UMIs). TCRdb recomputed calls from the 5' RACE reads with MiXCR, one row per CDR3 protein. The sample records approximately 130,000 distinct CDR3 sequences, roughly 3.1% being singletons. This clonotype was recorded many times. Its antigen is unidentified. Germline V gene data show CDR1 as LGHDT and CDR2 as YNNKEL (reference sequence). The CDR3 length is 16 residues. Trimming pared 3 bases from V and 6 bases from J, leaving 18 bases between. The receptor was derived from a woman younger than 45 with multiple sclerosis. The V gene is TRBV3-1, the J gene TRBJ2-1, with D tentatively TRBD2 (7 bases). Sequencing was performed on PBMCs. Written as DNA, the CDR3 is TGTGCCAGCAGCCAGGCGTCGAGGGGGGGCCGCAATGAGCAGTTCTTC. Its protein is CASSQASRGGRNEQFF.